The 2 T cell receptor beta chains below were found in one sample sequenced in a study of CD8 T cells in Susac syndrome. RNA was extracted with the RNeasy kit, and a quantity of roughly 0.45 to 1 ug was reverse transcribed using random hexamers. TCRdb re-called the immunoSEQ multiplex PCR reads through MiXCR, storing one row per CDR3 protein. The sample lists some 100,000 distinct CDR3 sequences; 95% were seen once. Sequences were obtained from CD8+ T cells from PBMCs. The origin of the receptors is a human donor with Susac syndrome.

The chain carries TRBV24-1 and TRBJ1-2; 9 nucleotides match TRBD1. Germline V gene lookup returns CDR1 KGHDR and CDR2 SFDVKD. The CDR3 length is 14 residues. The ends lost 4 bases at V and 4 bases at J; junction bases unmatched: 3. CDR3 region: CATSDTDRGYGYTF. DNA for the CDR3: TGTGCCACCAGTGACACGGACAGGGGCTATGGCTACACCTTC.

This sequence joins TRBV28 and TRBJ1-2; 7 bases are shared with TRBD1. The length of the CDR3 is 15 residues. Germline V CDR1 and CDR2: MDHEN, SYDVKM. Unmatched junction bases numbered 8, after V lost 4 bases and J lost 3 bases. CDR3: CASSSKGARYYGYTF. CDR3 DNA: TGTGCCAGCAGTTCCAAGGGGGCGCGTTACTATGGCTACACCTTC.